The rows below give T cell receptor beta chains drawn from one sample of a study of T cell responses to AZD1222 COVID-19 vaccine. Libraries were prepared by immunoSEQ multiplex PCR; TCRdb keeps only in-frame clonotypes and omits some of them. The sample yields around 100,000 clones, about 90% seen once. The source material was peripheral blood, sampled on day 0 of AZD1222 vaccination. The receptor source for this set is an adult in good health. The CDR3 runs from the conserved cysteine through the conserved F or W. A D gene is named only where the DNA matches it firmly. Clone size is given for some rows only: seen once, a few or many times, or a class if the clone is expanded.

NA	14	TRBJ1-5	TRBV11-2	NA	CASSFDNSNQPQHF	TGTGCCAGCAGCTTCGATAATAGCAATCAGCCCCAGCATTTT
NA	14	TRBJ2-7	TRBV7-9	NA	CASSLSAALDEQYF	TGTGCCAGCAGCTTATCGGCTGCCCTTGACGAGCAGTACTTC
NA	14	TRBJ2-2	TRBV6-5	NA	CASSYDSGTGELFF	TGTGCCAGCAGTTACGATAGCGGCACCGGGGAGCTGTTTTTT
NA	13	TRBJ2-1	TRBV12-3/TRBV12-4	NA	CASNRQQINEQFF	TGTGCCAGCAATAGACAGCAGATCAATGAGCAGTTCTTC
TRBD1	16	TRBJ1-6	TRBV6-5	few	CASSYSRGGENSPLHF	TGTGCCAGCAGTTACTCGAGAGGGGGCGAAAATTCACCCCTCCACTTT
TRBD1	15	TRBJ1-5	TRBV30	NA	CACRDRRGGNQPQHF	TGTGCCTGCCGGGACAGGAGAGGGGGCAATCAGCCCCAGCATTTT
TRBD2	17	TRBJ2-7	TRBV4-1	NA	CASSQASSPGGPNEQYF	TGCGCCAGCAGCCAAGCATCATCCCCGGGAGGGCCTAACGAGCAGTACTTC
NA	12	TRBJ2-5	TRBV10-3	NA	CAISDAQETQYF	TGTGCCATCAGTGACGCCCAAGAGACCCAGTACTTC
NA	16	TRBJ2-3	TRBV2	once	CASTGVLTTSTDTQYF	TGTGCCAGCACCGGGGTTTTGACTACTAGCACAGATACGCAGTATTTT
TRBD1	15	TRBJ2-7	TRBV19	NA	CASSIPGQGSHEQYF	TGTGCCAGTAGTATTCCGGGACAGGGGTCCCACGAGCAGTACTTC
NA	13	TRBJ2-5	TRBV2	NA	CASSLQGRETQYF	TGTGCCAGCAGTTTACAGGGACGGGAGACCCAGTACTTC
NA	13	TRBJ2-2	TRBV14	NA	CASSRTGAGELFF	TGTGCCAGCAGCCGAACTGGGGCCGGGGAGCTGTTTTTT
NA	15	TRBJ2-2	TRBV19	NA	CASSIWRGSTGELFF	TGTGCCAGTAGTATATGGAGGGGCTCCACCGGGGAGCTGTTTTTT
NA	15	TRBJ1-2	TRBV6-5	NA	CASTLGDRTNYGYTF	TGTGCCAGCACCTTAGGAGACAGGACTAACTATGGCTACACCTTC
NA	15	TRBJ1-4	TRBV5-8	NA	CASSKWDIGSEKLFF	TGTGCCAGCAGCAAATGGGACATAGGGAGTGAAAAACTGTTTTTT
TRBD1	15	TRBJ1-5	TRBV6-5	NA	CATLGQGWANQPQHF	TGTGCCACCTTAGGACAGGGTTGGGCCAATCAGCCCCAGCATTTT
NA	13	TRBJ1-5	TRBV28	NA	CASTQNRGQPQHF	TGTGCCAGCACGCAGAATAGGGGTCAGCCCCAGCATTTT
NA	13	TRBJ2-5	TRBV7-3	NA	CASSPGERETQYF	TGTGCCAGCAGCCCAGGGGAGCGTGAGACCCAGTACTTC
NA	12	TRBJ2-5	TRBV15	NA	CATSRDGETQYF	TGTGCCACCAGCAGAGATGGAGAGACCCAGTACTTC
TRBD1	17	TRBJ1-3	TRBV3-1/TRBV3-2	NA	CASSQGQGLVSGNTIYF	TGTGCCAGCAGCCAGGGACAGGGGCTTGTTTCTGGAAACACCATATATTTT
TRBD2	14	TRBJ2-7	TRBV20-1	NA	CSASLAGDLYEQYF	TGCAGTGCAAGTCTAGCGGGAGATCTCTACGAGCAGTACTTC
NA	16	TRBJ1-4	TRBV30	NA	CAWSVGATSRVEKLFF	TGTGCCTGGAGTGTGGGGGCCACCTCCCGTGTTGAAAAACTGTTTTTT